What follows are 7 T cell receptor beta chains derived from one specimen sequenced in a study of blood T cells in healthy people across ages. A second PCR of roughly 7 to 11 cycles used a sample-barcoded 5' primer and a J-beta primer mix. TCRdb independently ran MiXCR on the 5' RACE reads; one entry per CDR3 protein. Found here are approximately 830,000 distinct CDR3 sequences, approximately 59% of them singletons; the top ten hold about 30%. Sequencing was performed on blood. The receptor source for this set is a man aged 25 to 40 in good health.

The rearrangement joins TRBV7-2 to TRBJ2-3; D is undetermined. CDR1 is SGHTA and CDR2 is FQGNSA in the germline V gene. The CDR3 extends over 15 amino acids. Trimming shortened V by 1 base and J by 6 bases, and 14 bases separated the two germline ends. The CDR3 protein is CASSLVVLRGDTQYF. The CDR3 nucleotides read TGTGCCAGCAGCTTAGTCGTTCTGCGCGGCGATACGCAGTATTTT.

The V call is TRBV2, the J call TRBJ1-2; 7 bases match TRBD1. CDR1 SNHLY and CDR2 FYNNEI come from the germline V gene. With 7 bases clipped from V and 8 bases from J, the junction kept 19 bases outside the gene matches. The CDR3 is 16 amino acids. The CDR3 nucleotides are TGTGCCAGCATGTGGGAAAGGGGGCGAGGGGGAGAAGGCTACACCTTC. Translation gives CASMWERGRGGEGYTF.

This clonotype was seen more than once but under ten times. This chain joins TRBV7-2 and TRBJ2-4, with D possibly being TRBD2 (5 bases). Germline CDR1 and CDR2: SGHTA and FQGNSA. The ends were cut back, 2 bases at V and 13 bases at J, with 18 bases in the middle. This CDR3 contains 14 residues. CDR3 in DNA: TGTGCCAGCAGCTTATATGTCGACCCCGGCGGGCAGTACTTC. Encoded protein: CASSLYVDPGGQYF.

The CDR3 nucleotides read TGTGCCAGCAGTTTGAGGCAACTCTACAATGAGCAGTTCTTC. This gives the protein CASSLRQLYNEQFF. The chain uses TRBV27 and TRBJ2-1; D ambiguous. The CDR3 has 14 residues. The germline gives CDR1 MNHEY, CDR2 SMNVEV (reference sequence). V lost 3 bases and J lost 3, with 9 bases in between.

The rearrangement links TRBV4-3 to TRBJ1-1, with D unclear. The CDR3 spans 14 residues. Trimming took 8 bases from V and 2 from J, leaving 15 bases between them. Germline V gene data show CDR1 as LGHNA and CDR2 as YSLEER. Here the CDR3 reads CASGETAGNTEAFF. The CDR3 DNA sequence: TGCGCCAGCGGAGAGACGGCCGGCAACACTGAAGCTTTCTTT.

This clonotype showed up just once. The CDR3: CASTTGDGYEQYF. The CDR3 region has the DNA TGTGCCAGCACAACGGGAGACGGGTACGAGCAGTACTTC. The chain links TRBV27 to TRBJ2-7, with a tentative D call TRBD2 (6 bases). V was trimmed by 7 bases and J by 4 bases, leaving 14 bases between them. The CDR3 runs 13 residues. Germline V CDR1 and CDR2: MNHEY, SMNVEV (reference sequence).

This chain links TRBV27 with TRBJ2-5, with D perhaps matching TRBD1 (6 bases). The J call may be wrong; the DNA end is better matched by TRBJ2-7. Germline values: CDR1 MNHEY, CDR2 SMNVEV (reference sequence). The CDR3 is made up of 15 amino acids. CDR3 in amino acids: CASSLFDRFPTEQYF. The DNA for the CDR3 is TGTGCCAGCAGTTTATTTGACAGGTTTCCGACCGAGCAGTACTTC.